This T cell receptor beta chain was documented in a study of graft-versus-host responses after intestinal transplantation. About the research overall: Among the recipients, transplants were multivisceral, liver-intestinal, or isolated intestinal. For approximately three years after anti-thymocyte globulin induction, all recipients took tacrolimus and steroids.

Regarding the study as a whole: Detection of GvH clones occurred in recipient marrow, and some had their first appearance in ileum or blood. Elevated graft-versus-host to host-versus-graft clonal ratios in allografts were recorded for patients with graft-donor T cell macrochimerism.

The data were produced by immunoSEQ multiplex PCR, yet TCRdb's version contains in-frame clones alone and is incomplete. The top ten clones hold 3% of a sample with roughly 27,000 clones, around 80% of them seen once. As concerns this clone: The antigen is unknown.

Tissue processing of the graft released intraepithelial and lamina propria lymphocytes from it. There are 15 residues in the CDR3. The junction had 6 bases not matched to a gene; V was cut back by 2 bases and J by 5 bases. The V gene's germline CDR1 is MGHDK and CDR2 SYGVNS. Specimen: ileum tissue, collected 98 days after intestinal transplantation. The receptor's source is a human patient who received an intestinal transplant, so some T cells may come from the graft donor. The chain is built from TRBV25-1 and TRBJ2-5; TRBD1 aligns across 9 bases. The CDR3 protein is CASSELQGAWETQYF. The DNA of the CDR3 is TGTGCCAGCAGTGAACTACAGGGGGCGTGGGAGACCCAGTACTTC.